The present entry profiles one T cell receptor beta chain with its context. The data are from a study of preoperative IRX-2 immunotherapy in early breast cancer. The sample's treatment: preoperative locoregional IRX-2 cytokine immunotherapy. Only in-frame clones appear in the TCRdb table, and some are missing; sequencing was by immunoSEQ multiplex PCR. Of over 30,000 clones listed, about 90% were seen once; the top ten hold 1.6%. J gave up 7 bases and V 0 bases, and 12 bases lay outside the gene matches. The CDR3 runs 17 residues. Germline assignment: CDR1 GTSNPN and CDR2 SVGIG (reference sequence). The gene calls are TRBV30 and TRBJ1-6; TRBD1 matches at 7 bases. The origin of this receptor is a human donor with breast cancer. The input for sequencing was tumor tissue, taken after IRX-2 immunotherapy. Written as DNA, the CDR3 is TGTGCCTGGAGTGTACTTGTCGTCGCCAGGGGGAATTCACCCCTCCACTTT. Translating it yields CAWSVLVVARGNSPLHF.